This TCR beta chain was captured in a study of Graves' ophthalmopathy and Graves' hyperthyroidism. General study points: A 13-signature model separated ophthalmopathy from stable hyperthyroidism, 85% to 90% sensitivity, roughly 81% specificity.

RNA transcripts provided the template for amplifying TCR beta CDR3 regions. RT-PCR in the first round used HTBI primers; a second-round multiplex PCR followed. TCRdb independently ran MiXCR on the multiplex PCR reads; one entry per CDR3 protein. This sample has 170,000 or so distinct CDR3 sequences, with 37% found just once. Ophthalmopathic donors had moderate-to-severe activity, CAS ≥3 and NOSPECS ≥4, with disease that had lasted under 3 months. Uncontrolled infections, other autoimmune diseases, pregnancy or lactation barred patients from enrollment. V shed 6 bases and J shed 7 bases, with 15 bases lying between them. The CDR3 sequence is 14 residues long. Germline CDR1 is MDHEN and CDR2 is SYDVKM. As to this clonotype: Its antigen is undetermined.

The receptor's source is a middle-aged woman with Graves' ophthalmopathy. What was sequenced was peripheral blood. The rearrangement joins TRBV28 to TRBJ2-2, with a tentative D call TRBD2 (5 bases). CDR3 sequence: CASRPGFRGGELFF. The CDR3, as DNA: TGTGCCAGCAGACCGGGATTCCGGGGCGGGGAGCTGTTTTTT. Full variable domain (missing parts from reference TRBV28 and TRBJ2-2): DVKVTQSSRYLVKRTGEKVFLECVQDMDHENMFWYRQDPGLGLRLIYFSYDVKMKEKGDIPEGYSVSREKKERFSLILESASTNQTSMYLCASRPGFRGGELFFGEGSRLTVL.